Shown below are 25 T cell receptor beta chains from a single sample sequenced in a study of CD8+ T cells in alopecia areata. Isolated RNA was reverse transcribed into cDNA used as the sequencing template. The data were produced by immunoSEQ multiplex PCR, yet TCRdb's version contains in-frame clones alone and is incomplete. The sample carries approximately 190,000 clones, about 62% recorded once. Treatment given: oral pan-JAK inhibitor, 5-10 mg twice daily. The source was CD4+ T cells sorted from blood, collected at week 24, from a patient treated with tofacitinib. These receptor sequences come from a human donor with alopecia areata.

The chain combines TRBV7-2 with TRBJ1-2, with D possibly TRBD1 on 6 matching bases. CDR1 SGHTA and CDR2 FQGNSA come from the germline V gene. Trimming took off 7 bases at V and 0 bases at J, with 21 bases between the two ends. This CDR3 region has 17 residues. The CDR3 loop is CASTKWGEGGPNYGYTF. The DNA of the CDR3 is TGTGCCAGCACCAAATGGGGCGAGGGGGGCCCTAACTATGGCTACACCTTC.

V is TRBV5-6 and J is TRBJ1-6, with D uncertain. This CDR3 comprises 16 residues. Germline lookup yields CDR1 SGHDT and CDR2 YYEEEE. V lost 1 base to trimming and J lost 0 bases, with 8 bases between them. DNA of the CDR3: TGTGCCAGCAGCTTGTTGACGAGCTCCTATAATTCACCCCTCCACTTT. Translating it yields CASSLLTSSYNSPLHF.

This clone was observed a few times. The J gene is TRBJ2-2, the V gene TRBV4-1; D might be TRBD1 or TRBD2, each matching 5 bases. The CDR3 consists of 17 residues. Germline CDR1 MGHRA, CDR2 YSYEKL. V was pared by 4 bases and J by 1 base, with 16 bases between. CDR3 sequence (DNA): TGCGCCAGCAGCCCTCTAAGAGGGGATAAGAACACCGGGGAGCTGTTTTTT. Translating it yields CASSPLRGDKNTGELFF.

This rearrangement joins TRBV10-3 to TRBJ1-5, with 8 nucleotides matching TRBD1. There are 13 residues in the CDR3. Germline CDR1 reads ENHRY; CDR2 reads SYGVKD. V shed 8 bases, J shed 3 bases, and the junction held 3 bases outside the gene matches. The CDR3 sequence is CAIGGQANQPQHF. CDR3 DNA sequence: TGTGCCATCGGGGGACAGGCCAATCAGCCCCAGCATTTT.

V is TRBV9 and J is TRBJ1-5; a possible D gene is TRBD1 (6 bases). The ends were cut back, 2 bases at V and 3 bases at J, with 12 bases in the middle. Germline values: CDR1 SGDLS, CDR2 YYNGEE. This CDR3 has 15 residues. CDR3 sequence: CASSVGGGANQPQHF. CDR3 nucleotides: TGTGCCAGCAGCGTTGGCGGGGGCGCCAATCAGCCCCAGCATTTT.

The chain couples TRBV11-2 to TRBJ2-5; 9 bases are a match to TRBD1. Germline V CDR1 and CDR2: SGHAT, FQNNGV. The CDR3 loop spans 15 amino acids. Losses at the gene ends were 1 base for V and 7 bases for J; bases not matched to a gene: 7. The CDR3 loop reads CASSLATGGPGTQYF. The CDR3 region has the DNA TGTGCCAGCAGCTTAGCCACAGGGGGCCCTGGGACCCAGTACTTC.

A remark on this clone: Other nucleotide sequences in the sample specify the same CDR3. The chain uses TRBV4-1 and TRBJ1-2, with unresolved D. The CDR3 totals 14 residues. Germline lookup yields CDR1 MGHRA and CDR2 YSYEKL. Trimming stripped 0 bases from V and 4 bases from J, with 9 bases between. This CDR3 is CASSQDRAGYGYTF. CDR3 bases: TGCGCCAGCAGCCAAGATCGGGCAGGCTATGGCTACACCTTC.

The chain uses TRBV7-2 and TRBJ1-2, with 7 bases lining up with TRBD1. With 5 bases clipped from V and 5 bases from J, the junction kept 8 bases outside the gene matches. Germline CDR1 SGHTA, CDR2 FQGNSA. CDR3 size: 14 residues. CDR3 sequence: CASSELTGNYGYTF. In nucleotides, the CDR3 is TGTGCCAGCAGCGAACTGACAGGGAATTATGGCTACACCTTC.

The chain employs TRBV28 and TRBJ1-1, with a possible D match to TRBD1 (5 bases). The CDR3 is made up of 14 amino acids. Trimming left V 7 bases short and J 3 bases short, with 15 bases between. The V gene's germline CDR1 is MDHEN and CDR2 SYDVKM. Here the CDR3 reads CASIAAGGDTEAFF. Here the CDR3 DNA reads TGTGCCAGCATTGCCGCTGGGGGGGACACTGAAGCTTTCTTT.

The rearrangement links TRBV5-1 to TRBJ2-2; TRBD2 matches 14 bases. The CDR3 contains 17 residues. The V gene end was trimmed by 4 bases and the J gene end by 4 bases; junction bases not matched to a gene: 6. CDR1 is SGHRS, CDR2 YFSETQ, per germline. CDR3: CASSPGLAGGGTGELFF. The CDR3 DNA reads as TGCGCCAGCAGCCCTGGACTAGCGGGAGGTGGCACCGGGGAGCTGTTTTTT.

This clone came up a few times. Its ends do not fully match the called genes, so a read error is possible. The chain carries TRBV10-3 and TRBJ2-7, with TRBD1 identical over 7 bases. CDR1 and CDR2 (germline): ENHRY, SYGVKD. The CDR3 loop spans 14 amino acids. The CDR3 DNA reads as TGTGCCAGCAGTTACTCGATCAGGGGGTACGAGCAGTACTTC. Its protein is CASSYSIRGYEQYF.

V usage is TRBV5-4 and J usage is TRBJ1-2, with 9 bases lining up with TRBD1. V gave up 4 bases and J gave up 5 bases; unmatched junction bases: 3. This CDR3 spans 13 amino acids. Germline CDR1 and CDR2: SGHNT and YYREEE (reference sequence). CDR3 coding DNA: TGTGCCAGCAGCAGACAGGGGGAATATGGCTACACCTTC. Translated, it gives CASSRQGEYGYTF. The full variable domain, in which reference TRBV5-4 and TRBJ1-2 provide the parts outside the CDR3, is ETGVTQSPTHLIKTRGQQVTLRCSSQSGHNTVSWYQQALGQGPQFIFQYYREEENGRGNFPPRFSGLQFPNYSSELNVNALELDDSALYLCASSRQGEYGYTFGSGTRLTVV.

The chain's CDR3 is CASSRQGSSYEQYF. CDR3 DNA: TGTGCCAGCAGCCGACAGGGGAGCTCCTACGAGCAGTACTTC. This chain links TRBV7-9 with TRBJ2-7, with 8 bases aligning to TRBD1. From germline, CDR1 is SEHNR and CDR2 FQNEAQ (reference sequence). V shed 5 bases and J 0 bases; nucleotides not matched to a gene: 3. CDR3 size: 14 residues.

The genes are TRBV18 and TRBJ1-2; D unclear. Germline V gene data show CDR1 as KGHSH and CDR2 as LQKENI. There are 15 residues in the CDR3. V shed 3 bases and J shed 8 bases, with 19 bases lying between them. The CDR3 DNA reads as TGTGCCAGCTCACCCCTACCGGTGGCAGATCACGGCTACACCTTC. Translated: CASSPLPVADHGYTF.

This clone appeared once. This chain joins TRBV30 and TRBJ2-5, with a tentative D call TRBD1 (5 bases). Germline-derived CDR1 and CDR2 are GTSNPN and SVGIG (reference sequence). V was shortened by 5 bases and J by 6 bases, with 16 bases between the two germline ends. The CDR3 consists of 13 residues. CDR3 sequence reads: CAWVRNGAKTQYF. The CDR3 region has the DNA TGTGCCTGGGTCAGGAATGGGGCCAAGACCCAGTACTTC.

The DNA of the CDR3 is TGTGCCAGCAGTTCCCCGCGGACTACAGGGGGCGGTACAGATACGCAGTATTTT. Encoded protein: CASSSPRTTGGGTDTQYF. The chain joins TRBV25-1 to TRBJ2-3; 9 nucleotides line up with TRBD1. The CDR3 is 18 residues long. CDR1 is MGHDK and CDR2 is SYGVNS in the germline V gene. J gave up 3 bases and V 5 bases, and 15 bases lay outside the gene matches. Drawing the rest from reference TRBV25-1 and TRBJ2-3, the complete variable domain is EADIYQTPRYLVIGTGKKITLECSQTMGHDKMYWYQQDPGMELHLIHYSYGVNSTEKGDLSSESTVSRIRTEHFPLTLESARPSHTSQYLCASSSPRTTGGGTDTQYFGPGTRLTVL.

The rearrangement joins TRBV5-1 to TRBJ2-3; the D gene is possibly TRBD1 (6 bases). Germline lookup yields CDR1 SGHRS and CDR2 YFSETQ. Trimming took off 3 bases at V and 0 bases at J, with 17 bases between the two ends. This CDR3 is built from 17 residues. The CDR3 region is CASSSYQRTASTDTQYF. In nucleotides, the CDR3 is TGCGCCAGCAGCTCCTACCAAAGGACAGCTAGCACAGATACGCAGTATTTT.

The chain carries TRBV27 and TRBJ2-1; 12 bases match TRBD1. The J segment lost 7 bases and the V segment lost 5 bases, leaving 3 bases of the junction unmatched. The CDR3 spans 14 residues. Germline V gene data show CDR1 as MNHEY and CDR2 as SMNVEV (reference sequence). CDR3 loop: CASSPGQGANEQFF. The CDR3 DNA sequence: TGTGCCAGCAGTCCGGGACAGGGGGCAAATGAGCAGTTCTTC.

CDR3 nucleotides: TGTGCCTGGAGTCTGCGGACGGGTAACTATGGCTACACCTTC. The encoded protein is CAWSLRTGNYGYTF. V is TRBV30 and J is TRBJ1-2; D ambiguous. Germline values: CDR1 GTSNPN, CDR2 SVGIG (reference sequence). Deletions cut 2 bases from V and 1 base from J, with 11 bases between. The CDR3 extends over 14 amino acids.

This chain links TRBV2 with TRBJ1-1; no clear D. The germline gives CDR1 SNHLY, CDR2 FYNNEI. There are 12 residues in the CDR3. Trimming took off 4 bases at V and 10 bases at J, with 13 bases between the two ends. CDR3 coding DNA: TGTGCCAGCAGTGTCCGGATGCTGGGAGCTTTCTTT. This gives the protein CASSVRMLGAFF.

DNA for the CDR3: TGTGCCAGCAGAGAATACAGGGCAGATACGCAGTATTTT. Translated, it gives CASREYRADTQYF. The V and J genes are TRBV6-5 and TRBJ2-3; perhaps TRBD1 as D (6 bases). In germline, CDR1 is MNHEY, CDR2 SVGAGI. This CDR3 comprises 13 residues. Trimming removed 6 bases at V and 4 bases at J, with 11 bases between.

The CDR3 DNA follows: TGTGCCACCAGCAGAGATCCGTCAGCCAATTCACCCCTCCACTTT. Translating gives CATSRDPSANSPLHF. This chain joins TRBV15 and TRBJ1-6; unclear D gene. V was trimmed by 0 bases and J by 7 bases, leaving 10 bases between them. The CDR3 sequence is 15 residues long. Germline V CDR1 and CDR2: LNHNV, YYDKDF (reference sequence). Based on the CDR3 plus reference TRBV15 and TRBJ1-6, the full variable domain is DAMVIQNPRYQVTQFGKPVTLSCSQTLNHNVMYWYQQKSSQAPKLLFHYYDKDFNNEADTPDNFQSRRPNTSFCFLDIRSPGLGDTAMYLCATSRDPSANSPLHFGNGTRLTVT.

The chain links TRBV14 to TRBJ2-1; TRBD1 matches 9 bases. The CDR3 is made up of 17 amino acids. The germline gives CDR1 SGHDN, CDR2 FVKESK. V lost 2 bases to trimming and J lost 4 bases; unmatched junction nucleotides: 9. In nucleotides, the CDR3 is TGTGCCAGCAGCCAATACCCGGGGACAGGGAGGTACAATGAGCAGTTCTTC. It yields the protein CASSQYPGTGRYNEQFF.

V usage is TRBV2 and J usage is TRBJ1-2, with 8 bases fitting TRBD1. This CDR3 comprises 13 residues. Germline CDR1 reads SNHLY; CDR2 reads FYNNEI. V shed 8 bases and J 4 bases; nucleotides not matched to a gene: 6. CDR3 nucleotides: TGTGCCAGCGGGAGGGACAGGAGCTATGGCTACACCTTC. Translated: CASGRDRSYGYTF.

The rearrangement joins TRBV18 to TRBJ1-2; D perhaps matches TRBD1 (6 bases). This CDR3 is built from 14 residues. From germline, CDR1 is KGHSH and CDR2 LQKENI. V was pared by 5 bases and J by 8 bases, with 18 bases between. The CDR3 region is CASSTRTAAEGYTF. The CDR3 DNA reads TGTGCCAGCTCAACTAGGACAGCCGCTGAGGGCTACACCTTC.